These 18 T cell receptor beta chains share one sample of origin, sequenced in a study of blood T cell repertoires in COVID-19. The data were produced by immunoSEQ multiplex PCR, yet TCRdb's version contains in-frame clones alone and is incomplete. The sample records 100,000 or so clones, roughly 85% being singletons. The sample comprised peripheral blood. Source of these receptors: a woman between 65 and 79 years old with acute or convalescent COVID-19.

The chain combines TRBV5-1 with TRBJ2-2; the D gene is possibly TRBD1 (6 bases). The CDR3 is 16 amino acids. The V gene lost 0 bases and the J gene lost 2 bases, with 11 bases spanning the gap. Germline CDR1 and CDR2: SGHRS and YFSETQ. The CDR3 DNA reads as TGCGCCAGCAGCTTGGGGCAGGGGTTAAACACCGGGGAGCTGTTTTTT. Translated, it gives CASSLGQGLNTGELFF.

The V gene is TRBV9, the J gene TRBJ2-3, with a tentative D call TRBD1 (6 bases). Germline V gene lookup returns CDR1 SGDLS and CDR2 YYNGEE. The CDR3 consists of 17 residues. The V gene lost 2 bases and the J gene lost 1 base, with 17 bases spanning the gap. CDR3 coding DNA: TGTGCCAGCAGCGTTCTTGCAGGGGCGTTTGGCACAGATACGCAGTATTTT. Encoded protein: CASSVLAGAFGTDTQYF.

This rearrangement joins TRBV10-3 to TRBJ2-3; 7 bases are shared with TRBD1. J lost 1 base, V lost 0 bases, and 4 bases had no gene match. CDR1 is ENHRY and CDR2 is SYGVKD in the germline V gene. The CDR3 loop spans 16 amino acids. CDR3 DNA sequence: TGTGCCATCAGTGAGTCAGGGGGCCGAGGCACAGATACGCAGTATTTT. Its translation: CAISESGGRGTDTQYF.

V gene TRBV24-1 combines with J gene TRBJ1-2; D not resolved. This CDR3 is 13 amino acids long. The ends were cut back, 3 bases at V and 3 bases at J, with 7 bases in the middle. CDR1 and CDR2 (germline): KGHDR, SFDVKD. The CDR3 nucleotides are TGTGCCACCAGTGATGGAGGTTACTATGGCTACACCTTC. The encoded protein is CATSDGGYYGYTF.

The V gene is TRBV7-3, the J gene TRBJ2-3, with 8 bases lining up with TRBD2. The CDR3 loop spans 15 amino acids. Germline V lookup: CDR1 SGHTA, CDR2 FQGTGA. V dropped 5 bases and J dropped 4; count of bases not matched to a gene: 8. The CDR3 loop is CASSLVGGAADTQYF. The DNA of the CDR3 is TGTGCCAGCAGCCTCGTCGGGGGGGCAGCAGATACGCAGTATTTT.

The rearrangement joins TRBV30 to TRBJ2-3, with 10 positions matching TRBD2. Germline trimming cut 4 bases from V and 4 bases from J; bases unmatched to any gene: 5. CDR1 and CDR2 from the germline V gene are GTSNPN and SVGIG (reference sequence). The CDR3 length is 14 residues. The CDR3 spells CAWTSGGAADTQYF. For the CDR3, the DNA is TGTGCCTGGACAAGCGGGGGGGCGGCAGATACGCAGTATTTT.

This clone has more than one count but fewer than ten. This same CDR3 is encoded by further DNA sequences in the sample. V usage is TRBV4-3 and J usage is TRBJ2-2; 9 bases line up with TRBD1. Germline V gene sequence: CDR1 LGHNA, CDR2 YSLEER. The V and J ends lost 1 base and 6 bases, in that order; junction bases with no gene match: 0. The CDR3 is 14 residues long. CDR3 sequence: CASSQGDRAGELFF. The CDR3 coding sequence is TGCGCCAGCAGCCAAGGGGACAGGGCCGGGGAGCTGTTTTTT.

The CDR3 region is CAISPRTGGSSYEQYV. DNA of the CDR3: TGTGCCATCAGTCCCCGGACAGGGGGGAGTTCCTACGAGCAGTACGTC. This sequence joins TRBV10-3 and TRBJ2-7, with 10 bases matching TRBD1. Germline trimming cut 5 bases from V and 1 base from J; bases unmatched to any gene: 8. The CDR3 extends over 16 amino acids. Germline V gene lookup returns CDR1 ENHRY and CDR2 SYGVKD.

The rearrangement joins TRBV7-2 to TRBJ2-5; D might be TRBD1 (5 bases). Per germline, CDR1 SGHTA and CDR2 FQGNSA. V dropped 5 bases and J dropped 4 bases, with 11 bases sitting between them. This CDR3 contains 13 residues. The CDR3: CASSTTGPETQYF. The CDR3 nucleotides read TGTGCCAGCAGCACCACAGGTCCAGAGACCCAGTACTTC.

The chain recombines TRBV18 with TRBJ1-1; D possibly corresponds to TRBD1 (6 bases). The CDR3 is made up of 13 amino acids. V lost 4 bases and J lost 4, with 10 bases in between. Germline values: CDR1 KGHSH, CDR2 LQKENI. The CDR3 protein is CASSQGVTTEAFF. CDR3 bases: TGTGCCAGCTCACAGGGGGTGACCACTGAAGCTTTCTTT.

The CDR3 sequence is CASSIGSGGNYEQYF. For the CDR3, the DNA is TGTGCCAGTAGTATAGGGAGCGGGGGGAACTACGAGCAGTACTTC. V and J are TRBV19 and TRBJ2-7, with 9 bases that match TRBD2. The CDR3 is 15 residues long. Germline CDR1 reads LNHDA; CDR2 reads SQIVND (reference sequence). The trim removed 1 base at V and 3 bases at J, leaving 4 bases unmatched.

The rearrangement uses TRBV19 and TRBJ2-3; 8 positions match TRBD2. V trimming: 4 bases; J trimming: 11 bases; junction bases outside the gene matches: 5. The CDR3 runs 12 residues. Germline-derived CDR1 and CDR2 are LNHDA and SQIVND (reference sequence). CDR3 sequence: CASSNSGGVQYF. The CDR3 region has the DNA TGTGCCAGTAGTAATTCGGGAGGGGTGCAGTATTTT.

The chain uses TRBV7-3 and TRBJ2-1; TRBD2 agrees at 9 bases. CDR3 length: 12 residues. Germline V lookup: CDR1 SGHTA, CDR2 FQGTGA. The V gene end was trimmed by 5 bases and the J gene end by 9 bases; junction bases not matched to a gene: 2. This chain's CDR3 is CASSHSGGEQFF. CDR3 sequence (DNA): TGTGCCAGCAGCCATAGCGGGGGTGAGCAGTTCTTC.

The rearrangement joins TRBV6-5 to TRBJ1-1; the D gene is possibly TRBD1 (5 bases). The V end lost 5 bases, the J end lost 4 bases, and 11 bases lay between the germline ends. The V gene's germline CDR1 is MNHEY and CDR2 SVGAGI. There are 13 residues in the CDR3. As DNA, the CDR3 is TGTGCCAGCAGTAGGGGCCCGAGCACTGAAGCTTTCTTT. Protein: CASSRGPSTEAFF.

This clone was observed a handful of times. The chain has TRBV19 and TRBJ1-5; 8 bases fit TRBD1. The CDR3 is made up of 15 amino acids. Per the germline V gene, CDR1 is LNHDA and CDR2 is SQIVND (reference sequence). Losses at the gene ends were 10 bases for V and 7 bases for J; bases not matched to a gene: 15. The CDR3 spells CATQQDRGIGQPQHF. CDR3 coding DNA: TGTGCCACCCAACAAGACAGGGGAATTGGGCAGCCCCAGCATTTT.

The rearrangement uses TRBV5-1 and TRBJ1-1; a weak D match, TRBD1 (6 bases). CDR1 is SGHRS, CDR2 YFSETQ, per germline. The CDR3 has 14 residues. V was shortened by 0 bases and J by 2 bases, with 8 bases between the two germline ends. The CDR3 DNA follows: TGCGCCAGCAGCTTGGGAGGGGGAAACACTGAAGCTTTCTTT. Amino acid sequence: CASSLGGGNTEAFF.

A few counts support this clone. This sequence joins TRBV28 and TRBJ1-1; D is perhaps TRBD1 (5 bases). The CDR3 totals 13 residues. Germline assignment: CDR1 MDHEN and CDR2 SYDVKM. V was trimmed by 11 bases and J by 9 bases, leaving 22 bases between them. The CDR3 loop reads CAACPLGGSQAFF. The CDR3 nucleotides are TGTGCCGCATGTCCCCTCGGGGGGAGTCAAGCTTTCTTT.

This clone was detected a few times. This chain links TRBV2 with TRBJ2-3; D might be TRBD2 (7 bases). Germline assignment: CDR1 SNHLY and CDR2 FYNNEI. V was trimmed by 2 bases and J by 4 bases, leaving 13 bases between them. The CDR3 is 15 amino acids. The CDR3 DNA reads TGTGCCAGCAGTGAATTGGGGGGGGGCCCAGATACGCAGTATTTT. It is translated as CASSELGGGPDTQYF. Looking up the rest from reference TRBV2 and TRBJ2-3 gives the full variable domain: EPEVTQTPSHQVTQMGQEVILRCVPISNHLYFYWYRQILGQKVEFLVSFYNNEISEKSEIFDDQFSVERPDGSNFTLKIRSTKLEDSAMYFCASSELGGGPDTQYFGPGTRLTVL.